This T cell receptor (beta chain) was sequenced for a study of chemoradiotherapy in HPV16-positive cancers. Study-level background: Functional T-cell assays on two HPV16-positive patients' cells defined candidate HPV-specific clones and common TCR motifs. Study-wide results and caveats: Only a couple of HPV16-positive patients supplied the functional HPV-specificity definition. Candidate HPV-specific clones and E7-related TCR motifs grew in tumor during treatment.

As to this clone: Its antigen remains unknown.

The CDR3 is 16 residues long. V lost 1 base and J lost 0, with 10 bases in between. The germline V gene has CDR1 SGHTA and CDR2 FQGNSA. Only in-frame clones appear in the TCRdb table, and some are missing; sequencing was by immunoSEQ multiplex PCR. Among several thousand clones, about 89% were seen once, and the ten largest hold roughly 4%. Samples were taken several times over chemoradiotherapy. The specimen was taken from a patient who underwent chemoradiotherapy. This TCR was sampled from a human donor with HPV-associated anogenital cancer. The rearrangement joins TRBV7-2 to TRBJ2-1, with D possibly TRBD2 on 5 matching bases. This CDR3 is CASSLGRAGSYNEQFF. Written as DNA, the CDR3 is TGTGCCAGCAGCTTAGGTAGGGCGGGCTCCTACAATGAGCAGTTCTTC. The variable domain in full, with the rest retrieved from reference TRBV7-2 and TRBJ2-1, is GAGVSQSPSNKVTEKGKDVELRCDPISGHTALYWYRQSLGQGLEFLIYFQGNSAPDKSGLPSDRFSAERTGGSVSTLTIQRTQQEDSAVYLCASSLGRAGSYNEQFFGPGTRLTVL.